Detailed here is one TCR beta chain. The data belong to a study of blood T cell repertoires in COVID-19. This table comes from immunoSEQ multiplex PCR, and its TCRdb copy is limited to in-frame clones, with some not included. This table has nearly 55,000 clones, 85% to 90% appearing once. This CDR3 has 13 amino acids. The V end was cut by 3 bases, the J end by 2 bases, with 7 bases between. Germline values: CDR1 SGHTA, CDR2 FQGTGA. This chain uses TRBV7-3 with TRBJ2-5; the D is unclear. The sequencing sample was made of peripheral blood. This receptor was taken from a man between 65 and 85 years old with active COVID-19. As DNA, the CDR3 is TGTGCCAGCAGCTTTGACACTCAAGAGACCCAGTACTTC. Translation: CASSFDTQETQYF.